Below, one TCR beta chain is given with its context. Its antigen is still unknown. This entry belongs to a study of cytomegalovirus exposure and HLA in healthy donors. Study in general: The same platform was used for the 90 to 150 validation repertoires as for the 666 first-cohort repertoires, as reported in a later analysis.

TCRdb's copy holds only in-frame clones and misses some; the assay was immunoSEQ multiplex PCR. Of 60,000 to 80,000 clones listed, around 94% are singletons. Study-wide findings and caveats: Reportedly, diagnosis of cytomegalovirus status by the classifier showed high specificity and sensitivity. The tendency of first-cohort TCR clusters to co-occur in the 120 or so validation repertoires emerged from a later analysis. Most sequenced TCRs were rare (though some public TCRs occurred in many donors).

CDR1 and CDR2 from the germline V gene are SGHRS and YFSETQ. The V gene lost 0 bases and the J gene lost 1 base, with 7 bases spanning the gap. CDR3 size: 14 residues. Sequencing was carried out using PBMCs. The genes are TRBV5-1 and TRBJ2-5; perhaps TRBD2 as D (6 bases). This receptor was identified in a woman between 18 and 29 years old in good health and CMV-seropositive. The CDR3 loop reads CASSLGGVQETQYF. CDR3 sequence (DNA): TGCGCCAGCAGCTTGGGGGGGGTCCAAGAGACCCAGTACTTC.